A selection of T cell receptor beta chains follows, all from one sample in a study of T-cell reconstitution after alpha-beta-depleted transplantation in children. TCRdb reprocessed the PCR reads with MiXCR, giving one entry per CDR3 protein. This sample has about 600,000 distinct CDR3 sequences; 23% occur once, and the top ten carry roughly 13%. Sequences were derived from PBMCs, mostly from graft donor cells, sampled 360 days after TCRalphabeta/CD19-depleted stem cell transplant. All receptors derive from a boy under three years old who had a stem cell transplant for acute myeloid leukemia, so the T cells may come from the graft donor. Each CDR3 is given with its conserved first and last residue. Not all rows give a size; the values are once, few, many and, for expanded clones, a class.

V gene	clone size	J gene	CDR3 protein
TRBV12-3/TRBV12-4	many	TRBJ1-3	CASISGGYSGNTIYF
TRBV18	-	TRBJ1-1	CASSPGDRNLNTEAFF
TRBV29-1	-	TRBJ1-2	CSVEDQGGYGYTF
TRBV9	few	TRBJ2-1	CASSPPWGAVYNEQFF
TRBV20-1	-	TRBJ2-1	CRPLAGALNEQFF
TRBV2	many	TRBJ2-3	CASSRLRNRQSTDTQYF
TRBV29-1	-	TRBJ1-2	CSAGDSRNYGYTF
TRBV5-1	-	TRBJ2-1	CASMAGGYYNEQFF
TRBV6-5	few	TRBJ1-1	CASSRGADTEAFF
TRBV6-5	few	TRBJ1-6	CASSYRRDRTYNSPLHF
TRBV20-1	many	TRBJ2-2	CSATRTSGGANTGELFF
TRBV19	-	TRBJ2-1	CASSIARVSSYNEQFF
TRBV21-1	-	TRBJ1-5	CASSDPLRKEPQHF
TRBV7-9	once	TRBJ1-6	CASSLGEGVNSPLHF
TRBV7-2	few	TRBJ2-1	CASSLEASGHNEQFF
TRBV5-8	-	TRBJ2-6	CASSFLRGSGANVLTF
TRBV20-1	-	TRBJ1-2	CSARDNHAIRGWYGYTF
TRBV6-1	-	TRBJ1-1	CASSELGVGGDTEAFF
TRBV10-3	many	TRBJ1-2	CAISGVRVSSYGYTF
TRBV20-1	-	TRBJ2-7	CSASPRVSTYEEYF
TRBV20-1	few	TRBJ1-2	CSARDDSGYTF
TRBV7-9	-	TRBJ1-4	CASSLAGGKLFF
TRBV6-1	few	TRBJ2-5	CATSPDRGRQETQYF
TRBV28	-	TRBJ2-3	CASSLLVFRTQYF
TRBV28	-	TRBJ2-4	CASSLWAGATKNIQYF
TRBV14	many	TRBJ1-6	CASSQVPRGTLHF